This note documents a single T cell receptor beta chain sequence. What it binds is not known. The data stem from a study of T-cell memory formation after mild COVID-19. Study-level background: TCR clusters were mostly donor specific.

Study conclusions and caveats: In pre-infection memory, a portion of responding clones appeared, which suggested that cross-reactive memory joined.

TCRalpha and TCRbeta libraries used 5'RACE with constant-segment primers and UMIs. MiXCR, run by TCRdb on the 5' RACE reads, gives a single entry per CDR3 protein. The sample contains some 320,000 distinct CDR3 sequences, 15% to 20% of which appear only once. This receptor was obtained from a man younger than 30 who had mild COVID-19 (a few samples of this study predate the infection). Cell type and time point are not known. The source material was PBMCs or a T cell subset sorted from them (not recorded which).

CDR3 in amino acids: CASSRDSVAEKLFF. As DNA, the CDR3 is TGTGCCAGCAGCCGGGACAGCGTAGCTGAAAAACTGTTTTTT. The chain is built from TRBV14 and TRBJ1-4; 7 nucleotides align to TRBD1. The CDR3 sequence is 14 residues long. The J segment lost 7 bases and the V segment lost 4 bases, leaving 6 bases of the junction unmatched. Looked up from germline, CDR1 is SGHDN and CDR2 is FVKESK.